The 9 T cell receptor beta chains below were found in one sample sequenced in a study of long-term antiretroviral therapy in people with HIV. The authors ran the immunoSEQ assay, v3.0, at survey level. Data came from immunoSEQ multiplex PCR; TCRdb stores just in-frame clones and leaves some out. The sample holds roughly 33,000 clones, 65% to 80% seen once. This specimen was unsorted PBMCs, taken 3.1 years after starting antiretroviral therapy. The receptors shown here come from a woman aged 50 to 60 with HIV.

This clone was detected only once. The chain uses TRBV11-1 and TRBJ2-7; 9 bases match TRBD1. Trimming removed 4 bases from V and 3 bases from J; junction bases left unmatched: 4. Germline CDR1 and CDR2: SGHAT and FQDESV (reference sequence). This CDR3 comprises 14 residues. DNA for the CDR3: TGTGCCAGCAGCTCCGGGACAGGGTTCTACGAGCAGTACGTC. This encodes CASSSGTGFYEQYV.

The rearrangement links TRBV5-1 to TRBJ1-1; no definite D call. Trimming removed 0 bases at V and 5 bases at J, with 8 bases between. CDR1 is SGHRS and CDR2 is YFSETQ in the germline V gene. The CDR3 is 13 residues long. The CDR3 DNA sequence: TGCGCCAGCAGCTTGGACGGGCTTACTGAAGCTTTCTTT. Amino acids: CASSLDGLTEAFF.

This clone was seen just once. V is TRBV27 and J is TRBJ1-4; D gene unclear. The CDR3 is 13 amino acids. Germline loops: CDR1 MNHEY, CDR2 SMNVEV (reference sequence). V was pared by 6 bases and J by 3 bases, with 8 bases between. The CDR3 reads CASSTPANEKLFF. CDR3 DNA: TGTGCCAGCAGCACCCCCGCTAATGAAAAACTGTTTTTT.

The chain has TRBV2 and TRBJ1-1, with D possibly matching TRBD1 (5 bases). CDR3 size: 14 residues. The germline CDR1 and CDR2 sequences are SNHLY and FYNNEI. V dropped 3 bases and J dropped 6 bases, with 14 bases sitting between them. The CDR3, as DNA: TGTGCCAGCAGTGAGGGGGAGGGCGGGTCTGAAGCTTTCTTT. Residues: CASSEGEGGSEAFF.

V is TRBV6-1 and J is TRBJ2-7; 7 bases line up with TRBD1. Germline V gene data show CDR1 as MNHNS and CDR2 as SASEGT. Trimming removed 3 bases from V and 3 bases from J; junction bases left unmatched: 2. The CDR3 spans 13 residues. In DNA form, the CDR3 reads TGTGCCAGCAGTGAGACAGGGAGCTACGAGCAGTACTTC. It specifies CASSETGSYEQYF.

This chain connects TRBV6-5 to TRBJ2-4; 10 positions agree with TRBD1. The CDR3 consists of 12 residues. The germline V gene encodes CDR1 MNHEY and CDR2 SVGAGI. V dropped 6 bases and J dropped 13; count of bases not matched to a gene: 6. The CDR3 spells CASSRDRGRQYF. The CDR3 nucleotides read TGTGCCAGCAGCAGGGACAGGGGCCGACAGTACTTC.

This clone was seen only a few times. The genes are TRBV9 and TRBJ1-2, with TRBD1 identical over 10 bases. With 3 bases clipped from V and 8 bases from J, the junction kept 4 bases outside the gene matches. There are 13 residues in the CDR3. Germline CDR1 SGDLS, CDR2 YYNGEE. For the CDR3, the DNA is TGTGCCAGCAGCGCCGGACAGGGGGGCGGCTACACCTTC. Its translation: CASSAGQGGGYTF.

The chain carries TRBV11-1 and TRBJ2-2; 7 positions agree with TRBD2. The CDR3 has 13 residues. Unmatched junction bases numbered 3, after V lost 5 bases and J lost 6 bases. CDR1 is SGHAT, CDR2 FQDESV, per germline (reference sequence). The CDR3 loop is CASSPGGSGELFF. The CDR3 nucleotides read TGTGCCAGCAGCCCCGGGGGGTCCGGGGAGCTGTTTTTT.

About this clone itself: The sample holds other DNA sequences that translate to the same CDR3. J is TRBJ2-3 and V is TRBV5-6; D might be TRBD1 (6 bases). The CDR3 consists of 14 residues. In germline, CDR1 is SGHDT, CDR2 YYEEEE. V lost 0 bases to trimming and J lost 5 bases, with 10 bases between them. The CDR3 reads CASSLGRGGDTQYF. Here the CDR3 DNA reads TGTGCCAGCAGCTTGGGCAGGGGTGGAGATACGCAGTATTTT.